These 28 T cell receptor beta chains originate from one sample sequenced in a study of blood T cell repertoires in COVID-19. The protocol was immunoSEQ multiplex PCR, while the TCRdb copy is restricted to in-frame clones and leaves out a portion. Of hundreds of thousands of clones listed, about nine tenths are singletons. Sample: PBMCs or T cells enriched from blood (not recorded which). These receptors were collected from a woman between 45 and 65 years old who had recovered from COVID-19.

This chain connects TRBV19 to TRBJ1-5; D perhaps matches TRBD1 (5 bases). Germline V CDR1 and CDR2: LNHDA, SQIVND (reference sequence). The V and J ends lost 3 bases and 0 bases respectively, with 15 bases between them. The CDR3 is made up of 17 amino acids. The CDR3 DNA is TGTGCCAGTAGTATTTCAGGGCGAAGATATAGCAATCAGCCCCAGCATTTT. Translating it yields CASSISGRRYSNQPQHF.

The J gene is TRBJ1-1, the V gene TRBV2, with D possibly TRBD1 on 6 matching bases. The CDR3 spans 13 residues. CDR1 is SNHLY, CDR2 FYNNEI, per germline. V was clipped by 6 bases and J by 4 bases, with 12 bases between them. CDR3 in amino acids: CASRSQGSTEAFF. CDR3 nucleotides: TGTGCCAGCAGGAGCCAGGGGTCCACTGAAGCTTTCTTT.

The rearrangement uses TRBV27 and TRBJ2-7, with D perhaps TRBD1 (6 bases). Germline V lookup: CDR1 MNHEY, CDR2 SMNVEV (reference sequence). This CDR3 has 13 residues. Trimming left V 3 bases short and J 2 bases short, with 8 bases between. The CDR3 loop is CASSFRQAYEQYF. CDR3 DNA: TGTGCCAGCAGTTTCCGACAGGCCTACGAGCAGTACTTC.

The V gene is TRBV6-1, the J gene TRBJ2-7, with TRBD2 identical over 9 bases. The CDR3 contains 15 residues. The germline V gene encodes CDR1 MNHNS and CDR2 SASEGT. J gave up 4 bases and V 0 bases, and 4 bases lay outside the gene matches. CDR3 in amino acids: CASSEAGSGRYEQYF. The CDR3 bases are TGTGCCAGCAGTGAAGCTGGTAGCGGGAGATACGAGCAGTACTTC.

DNA of the CDR3: TGTGCCAGCAAATCGCGACTCGGTGGCACTGAAGCTTTCTTT. Translation gives CASKSRLGGTEAFF. V is TRBV28 and J is TRBJ1-1; D remains unclear. Trimming removed 7 bases at V and 4 bases at J, with 16 bases between. In germline, CDR1 is MDHEN, CDR2 SYDVKM. The CDR3 consists of 14 residues.

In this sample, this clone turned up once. The CDR3 DNA reads TGTGCCAGCAGCTTGCTGGAGGAAAACTATGGCTACACCTTC. Translating gives CASSLLEENYGYTF. The chain carries TRBV5-5 and TRBJ1-2; no clear D gene. The CDR3 contains 14 residues. Germline CDR1 is SGHKS and CDR2 is YYEKEE (reference sequence). Trimming pared 1 base from V and 2 bases from J, leaving 9 bases between. Drawing the rest from reference TRBV5-5 and TRBJ1-2, the complete variable domain is DAGVTQSPTHLIKTRGQQVTLRCSPISGHKSVSWYQQVLGQGPQFIFQYYEKEERGRGNFPDRFSARQFPNYSSELNVNALLLGDSALYLCASSLLEENYGYTFGSGTRLTVV.

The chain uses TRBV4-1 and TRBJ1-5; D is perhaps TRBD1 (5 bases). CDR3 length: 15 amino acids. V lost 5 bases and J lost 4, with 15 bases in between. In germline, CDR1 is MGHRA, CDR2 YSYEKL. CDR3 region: CASSRSRQSNQPQHF. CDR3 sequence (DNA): TGCGCCAGCAGCAGATCCCGACAGTCTAATCAGCCCCAGCATTTT.

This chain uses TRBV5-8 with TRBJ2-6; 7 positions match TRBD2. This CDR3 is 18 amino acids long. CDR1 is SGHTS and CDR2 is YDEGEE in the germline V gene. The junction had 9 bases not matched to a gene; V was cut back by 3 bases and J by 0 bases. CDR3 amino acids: CASSSRLAVFSGANVLTF. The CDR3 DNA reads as TGTGCCAGCAGCTCCCGGCTAGCGGTGTTCTCTGGGGCCAACGTCCTGACTTTC.

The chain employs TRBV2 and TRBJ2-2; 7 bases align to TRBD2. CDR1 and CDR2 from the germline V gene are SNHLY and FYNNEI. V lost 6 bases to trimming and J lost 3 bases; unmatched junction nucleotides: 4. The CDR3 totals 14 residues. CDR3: CASSSGIDTGELFF. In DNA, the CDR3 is TGTGCCAGCAGCAGCGGGATTGACACCGGGGAGCTGTTTTTT.

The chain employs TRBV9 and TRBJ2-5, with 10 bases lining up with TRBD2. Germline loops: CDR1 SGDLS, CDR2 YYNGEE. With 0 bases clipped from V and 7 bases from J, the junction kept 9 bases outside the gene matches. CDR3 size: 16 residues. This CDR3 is CASSVEVRASGGTQYF. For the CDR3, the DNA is TGTGCCAGCAGCGTAGAGGTTAGGGCTAGCGGGGGGACCCAGTACTTC.

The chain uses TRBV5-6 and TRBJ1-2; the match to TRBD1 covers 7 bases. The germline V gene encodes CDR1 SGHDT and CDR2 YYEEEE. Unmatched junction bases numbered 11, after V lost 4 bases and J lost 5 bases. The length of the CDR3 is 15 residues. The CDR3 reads CASSDPGTAYYGYTF. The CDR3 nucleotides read TGTGCCAGCAGCGACCCCGGGACAGCGTATTATGGCTACACCTTC.

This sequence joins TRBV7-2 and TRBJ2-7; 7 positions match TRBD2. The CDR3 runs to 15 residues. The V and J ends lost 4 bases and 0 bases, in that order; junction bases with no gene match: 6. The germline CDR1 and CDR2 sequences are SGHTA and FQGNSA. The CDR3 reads CASSSIAGSSYEQYF. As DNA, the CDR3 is TGTGCCAGCAGCTCAATAGCGGGTTCCTCCTACGAGCAGTACTTC. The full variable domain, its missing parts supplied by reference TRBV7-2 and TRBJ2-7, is GAGVSQSPSNKVTEKGKDVELRCDPISGHTALYWYRQSLGQGLEFLIYFQGNSAPDKSGLPSDRFSAERTGGSVSTLTIQRTQQEDSAVYLCASSSIAGSSYEQYFGPGTRLTVT.

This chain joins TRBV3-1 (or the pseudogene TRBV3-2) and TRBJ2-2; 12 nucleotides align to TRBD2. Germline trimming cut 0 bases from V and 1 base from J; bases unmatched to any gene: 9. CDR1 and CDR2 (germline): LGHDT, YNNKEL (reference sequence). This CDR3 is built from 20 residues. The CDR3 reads CASSQDGSSGRAENTGELFF. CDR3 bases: TGTGCCAGCAGCCAAGATGGGTCTAGCGGGAGGGCCGAGAACACCGGGGAGCTGTTTTTT.

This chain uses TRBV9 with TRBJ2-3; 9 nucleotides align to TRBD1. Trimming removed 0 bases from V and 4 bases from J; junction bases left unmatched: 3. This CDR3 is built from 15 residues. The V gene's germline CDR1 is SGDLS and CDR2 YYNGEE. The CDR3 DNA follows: TGTGCCAGCAGCGTAGCCGGGACAGGGTCAGATACGCAGTATTTT. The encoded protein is CASSVAGTGSDTQYF.

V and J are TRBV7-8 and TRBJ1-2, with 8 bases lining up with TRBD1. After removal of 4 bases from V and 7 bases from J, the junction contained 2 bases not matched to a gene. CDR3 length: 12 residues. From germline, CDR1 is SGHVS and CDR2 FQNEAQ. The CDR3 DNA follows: TGTGCCAGCAGCTACGGACAGGGTGGCTACACCTTC. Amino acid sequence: CASSYGQGGYTF.

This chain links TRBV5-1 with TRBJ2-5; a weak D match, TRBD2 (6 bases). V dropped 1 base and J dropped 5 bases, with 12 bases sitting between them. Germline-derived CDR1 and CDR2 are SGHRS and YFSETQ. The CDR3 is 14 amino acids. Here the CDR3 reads CASSLRGGLETQYF. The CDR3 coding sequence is TGCGCCAGCAGCTTGAGGGGAGGCTTGGAGACCCAGTACTTC.

The CDR3 reads CASSSSGGNYGYTF. Here the CDR3 DNA reads TGTGCCAGCAGCTCTTCCGGGGGTAACTATGGCTACACCTTC. V gene TRBV5-8 combines with J gene TRBJ1-2, with a possible D match to TRBD1 (5 bases). This CDR3 has 14 amino acids. In germline, CDR1 is SGHTS, CDR2 YDEGEE. V lost 3 bases and J 1 base, leaving 10 bases between the germline ends.

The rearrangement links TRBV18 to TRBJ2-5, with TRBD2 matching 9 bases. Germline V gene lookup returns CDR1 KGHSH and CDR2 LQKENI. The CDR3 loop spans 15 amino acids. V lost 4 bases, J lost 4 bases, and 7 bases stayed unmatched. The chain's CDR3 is CASSLGLARRETQYF. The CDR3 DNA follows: TGTGCCAGCTCACTGGGACTAGCTAGACGAGAGACCCAGTACTTC.

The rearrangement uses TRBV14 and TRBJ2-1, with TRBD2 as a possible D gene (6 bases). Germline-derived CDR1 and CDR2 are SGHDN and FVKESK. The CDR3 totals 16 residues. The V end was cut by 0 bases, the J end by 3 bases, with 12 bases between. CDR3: CASSQDRGGIYNEQFF. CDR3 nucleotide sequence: TGTGCCAGCAGCCAAGATCGGGGCGGGATCTACAATGAGCAGTTCTTC.

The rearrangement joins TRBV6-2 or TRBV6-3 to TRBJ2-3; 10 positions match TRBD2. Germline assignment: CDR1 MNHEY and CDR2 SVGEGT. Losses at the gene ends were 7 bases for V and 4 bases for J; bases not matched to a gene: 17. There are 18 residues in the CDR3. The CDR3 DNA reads TGTGCCAGCAACCCCGAGGGGGCTAGCGGGAGACCTCCAGATACGCAGTATTTT. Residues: CASNPEGASGRPPDTQYF.

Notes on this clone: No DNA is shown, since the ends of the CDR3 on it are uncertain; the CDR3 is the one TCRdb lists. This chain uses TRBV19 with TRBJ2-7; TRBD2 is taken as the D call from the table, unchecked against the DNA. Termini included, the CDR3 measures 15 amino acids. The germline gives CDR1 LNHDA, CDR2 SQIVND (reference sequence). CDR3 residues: CASTSGATDSVEQYF.

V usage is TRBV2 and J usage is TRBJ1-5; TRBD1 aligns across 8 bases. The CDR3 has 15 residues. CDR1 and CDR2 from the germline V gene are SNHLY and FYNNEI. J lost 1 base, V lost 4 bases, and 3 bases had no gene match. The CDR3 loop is CASSGDRLSNQPQHF. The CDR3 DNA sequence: TGTGCCAGCAGTGGGGACAGGCTCAGCAATCAGCCCCAGCATTTT.

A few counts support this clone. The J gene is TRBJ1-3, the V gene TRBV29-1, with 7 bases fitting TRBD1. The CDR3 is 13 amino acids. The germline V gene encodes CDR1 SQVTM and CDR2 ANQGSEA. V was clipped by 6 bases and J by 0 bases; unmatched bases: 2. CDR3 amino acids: CSVRDSSGNTIYF. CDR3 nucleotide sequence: TGCAGCGTGCGGGACAGCTCTGGAAACACCATATATTTT.

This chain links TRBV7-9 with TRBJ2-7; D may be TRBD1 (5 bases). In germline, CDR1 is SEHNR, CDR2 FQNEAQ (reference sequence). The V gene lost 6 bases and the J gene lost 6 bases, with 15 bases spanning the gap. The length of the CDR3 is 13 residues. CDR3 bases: TGTGCCAGCAGACCTGGGGCAGGGTCCGAGCAGTACTTC. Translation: CASRPGAGSEQYF.

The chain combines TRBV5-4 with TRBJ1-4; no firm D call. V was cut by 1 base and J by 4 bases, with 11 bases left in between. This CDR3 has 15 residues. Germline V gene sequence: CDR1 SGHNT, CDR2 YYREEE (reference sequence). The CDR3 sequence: CASSLRTGNNEKLFF. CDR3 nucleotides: TGTGCCAGCAGCTTGAGGACGGGGAATAATGAAAAACTGTTTTTT.

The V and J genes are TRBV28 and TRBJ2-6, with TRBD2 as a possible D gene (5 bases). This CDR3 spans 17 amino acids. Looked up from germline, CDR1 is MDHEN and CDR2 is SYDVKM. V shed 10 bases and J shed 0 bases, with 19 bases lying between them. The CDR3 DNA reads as TGTGCCACCAGAGGAACGACGGGGAGCTCTGGGGCCAACGTCCTGACTTTC. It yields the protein CATRGTTGSSGANVLTF.

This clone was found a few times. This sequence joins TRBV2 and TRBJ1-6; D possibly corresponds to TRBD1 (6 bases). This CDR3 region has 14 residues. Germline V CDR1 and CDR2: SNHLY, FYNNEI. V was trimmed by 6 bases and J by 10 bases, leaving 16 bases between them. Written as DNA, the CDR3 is TGTGCCAGCAGAACAGGGAACGGAGAATCACCCCTCCACTTT. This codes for CASRTGNGESPLHF.

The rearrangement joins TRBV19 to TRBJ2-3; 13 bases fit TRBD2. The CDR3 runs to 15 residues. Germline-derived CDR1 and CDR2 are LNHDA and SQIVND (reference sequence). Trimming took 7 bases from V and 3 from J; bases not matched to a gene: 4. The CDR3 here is CASTGTSGITDTQYF. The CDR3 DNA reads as TGTGCCAGTACCGGGACTAGCGGGATTACAGATACGCAGTATTTT. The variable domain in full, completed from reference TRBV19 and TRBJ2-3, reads DGGITQSPKYLFRKEGQNVTLSCEQNLNHDAMYWYRQDPGQGLRLIYYSQIVNDFQKGDIAEGYSVSREKKESFPLTVTSAQKNPTAFYLCASTGTSGITDTQYFGPGTRLTVL.